The subject of this entry is one T cell receptor beta chain. The sample comes from a study of cytomegalovirus exposure and HLA in healthy donors. Trimming removed 6 bases from V and 4 bases from J, with 12 bases in between. From germline, CDR1 is MNHEY and CDR2 SVGAGI. This CDR3 is 13 amino acids long. The study ran its PCR with 60 Vbeta and 13 Jbeta primers. The assay was immunoSEQ multiplex PCR, and TCRdb's table has in-frame clones only and misses some. The table has approximately 100,000 clones, less than 80% seen once; the top ten hold about 3.1%. The V gene is TRBV6-5, the J gene TRBJ1-1; D is unresolved. The receptor comes from a woman aged 40 to 50 in good health and CMV-seronegative. The specimen was PBMCs. CDR3 in amino acids: CASSKEAGTEAFF. DNA for the CDR3: TGTGCCAGCAGCAAGGAGGCGGGCACTGAAGCTTTCTTT.